This TCR beta chain was sequenced during a study of beta chain features in type 1 diabetes. Overall study results and limits: Moderate yet significant TCRB CDR3 shortening was seen in Type 1 diabetes patients in all four CD4+ subsets. Lower insertion and higher deletion counts appeared at VDJ junctions in type 1 diabetes patients. Relative to healthy donors, patients appeared to have naive, central memory and Treg TCRB repertoires that were more similar.

Points on this clone: Its target is not known.

V lost 6 bases and J 0 bases, leaving 12 bases between the germline ends. Germline CDR1 and CDR2: SNHLY and FYNNEI. CDR3 length: 14 residues. The whole isolated RNA underwent reverse transcription, so sequencing captured expressed TCRB transcripts. TCRdb's table, derived via immunoSEQ multiplex PCR, lists solely in-frame clones and lacks some. The repertoire consists of 600,000 or so clones, with 12% occurring once and the leading ten covering roughly 0.11%. Sorting produced populations that all topped 98% purity. Input material: naive CD4+ T cells from blood. The TCR was taken from a man between 25 and 39 years old with type 1 diabetes. This chain links TRBV2 with TRBJ2-7; D gene unclear. The CDR3 spells CASRSVQRSYEQYF. The CDR3 DNA reads as TGTGCCAGCAGGTCTGTTCAGCGCTCCTACGAGCAGTACTTC.